This TCR beta chain was documented in a study of blood T cell repertoires in COVID-19 (dated by TCRdb to the early 2020s). In the study overall: Samples covering the acute and convalescent phases of COVID-19 were provided by collaborators in the United States, Italy and Spain. The prospective study material was composed of cDNA or gDNA derived from T cells, B-cell-depleted T cells, or PBMCs. Subjects who had been exposed to COVID-19, were actively infected with it, or had recovered from it provided the deeply sampled blood TCRbeta repertoires that made up the dataset. A freely available public database, intended as a resource for researchers studying the immune response to SARS-CoV-2, is where the repertoires were released. Samples were obtained from the ongoing ImmuneRACE study (first 160 participants) and from 950 to 1,500 subjects provided by 6 global collaborators. Nearly every sample came with metadata listing a de-identified subject ID, COVID-19 status, age in years and sex. Where available, HLA class I and class II types were obtained from metadata supplied by the sample provider rather than from assay-based typing. Beyond this particular receptor, the publication reports: The amount of clinical and demographic metadata varied by source and participant and was provided uncurated.

This clone has a handful of counts. The antigen it recognizes is unknown. Base quality data are lacking; no much larger clone is found one base away. Another Seattle source contributed samples from volunteer blood donors who had recovered from COVID-19. Whole blood was collected in K2EDTA tubes by collaborating institutions according to the institutions' own protocols. For TCRbeta analysis, collaborator samples were shipped as frozen whole blood, as isolated PBMCs, or as DNA extracted from either sample type. From cysteine to phenylalanine, the CDR3 is 14 amino acids long. Only the CDR3 part of the read is kept: 42 bases, read in frame from the first base. Deletion took 7 bases off V and 5 bases off J, with a span of 14 bases between the germline ends. The germline V gene provides CDR1 SNHLY and CDR2 FYNNEI. The immunoSEQ Assay, a bias-controlled multiplex PCR, was used to amplify TCRbeta CDR3 regions from genomic DNA. In the paper's pipeline: The number of nucleated cells in each sample was estimated from the amplification of reference gene primers within the assay. To quantify the absolute abundance of each unique TCRbeta CDR3 rearrangement, sequence reads were collapsed and filtered. For each sample, productive Simpson clonality was calculated as the square root of Simpson's diversity index over productive rearrangements. TCRdb re-hosts the immuneACCESS table, in-frame sequences only. Its copies lack some clones; in the studies checked, an unresolved V gene accounts for under half of them, and the cause for the rest is not known. Clonal size and the V and J genes are those of that table, whereas D and trimming came from the DNA. The sample table contains about 240,000 clones; only one count was recorded for 87% of them. Approximately 7.9% of the sample comes from the top ten.

The sequenced sample was peripheral blood. The chain links TRBV2 with TRBJ1-4, with the D gene call left open. The receptor's source is a man in his fifties or sixties who had recovered from COVID-19. The sequenced DNA: TGTGCCAGCACCGAGGGCCGGCTGAATGAAAAACTGTTTTTT. It specifies CASTEGRLNEKLFF.